These 6 T cell receptor beta chains were sequenced from one sample in a study of blood T cells in healthy people across ages. For the second PCR, which ran for 7 to 11 cycles, a sample-barcoded 5' primer and a J-beta primer mix were used. In TCRdb, the 5' RACE reads were re-called with MiXCR into one record per CDR3 protein. The table shows about 780,000 distinct CDR3 sequences, with about a quarter occurring only once. The data were also submitted as part of a second study, on T cells of mothers and their children.

Sequencing input: blood. The receptors were gathered from a boy aged 5-17 years in good health.

V usage is TRBV29-1 and J usage is TRBJ2-2; 11 bases are shared with TRBD2. The CDR3 runs to 13 residues. In germline, CDR1 is SQVTM, CDR2 ANQGSEA. For the CDR3, the DNA is TGCAGTGGGCTAGCGGGGGGAACCGGGGAGCTGTTTTTT. Translating gives CSGLAGGTGELFF.

The chain is built from TRBV24-1 and TRBJ2-2; D is undetermined. Germline assignment: CDR1 KGHDR and CDR2 SFDVKD. V lost 6 bases and J 4 bases, leaving 2 bases between the germline ends. There are 11 residues in the CDR3. This CDR3 reads CATSRTGELFF. In DNA, the CDR3 is TGTGCCACCAGTCGCACCGGGGAGCTGTTTTTT.

The J gene is TRBJ2-3, the V gene TRBV3-1; D unclear. This CDR3 has 13 amino acids. V lost 1 base and J lost 5, with 7 bases in between. Germline V lookup: CDR1 LGHDT, CDR2 YNNKEL (reference sequence). The CDR3 here is CASSQVGLDTQYF. The CDR3 DNA follows: TGTGCCAGCAGCCAAGTGGGGTTAGATACGCAGTATTTT.

The genes are TRBV10-3 and TRBJ2-1, with TRBD2 matching 7 bases. J lost 3 bases, V lost 11 bases, and 7 bases had no gene match. CDR1 is ENHRY and CDR2 is SYGVKD in the germline V gene. The CDR3 has 13 amino acids. The CDR3 protein is CAARGVDYNEQFF. The DNA of the CDR3 is TGTGCCGCCCGGGGGGTGGACTACAATGAGCAGTTCTTC.

This clonotype was seen a few times. The chain is built from TRBV12-3 or TRBV12-4 and TRBJ2-2; TRBD2 matches at 13 bases. Trimming took 6 bases from V and 0 from J; bases not matched to a gene: 7. This CDR3 is 18 amino acids long. This CDR3 reads CASRRLAGGLTNTGELFF. The CDR3 coding sequence is TGTGCCAGCAGACGACTAGCGGGGGGCCTTACGAACACCGGGGAGCTGTTTTTT.

This clonotype was counted between two and nine times. The junction departs from germline at one end; a sequencing error may be responsible. The gene calls are TRBV12-3 or TRBV12-4 and TRBJ2-5, with TRBD2 identical over 13 bases. The CDR3 totals 15 residues. The DNA of the CDR3 is TGTGCCAGCAGTCCAAGCCCGGGACTAGCGGGGCGGGAGTTCTTC. Protein product: CASSPSPGLAGREFF.